The clone carrying this T cell receptor beta chain was seen a handful of times. The antigen remains unidentified. The CDR3 is 17 residues long. The V and J ends lost 1 base and 10 bases, in that order; junction bases with no gene match: 16. CDR1 is SQVTM, CDR2 ANQGSEA, per germline. Measured with immunoSEQ multiplex PCR; TCRdb has only the in-frame clones, and not every one. The sample comprises around 690,000 clones, about 90% of which are singletons, and roughly 36% rests with the top ten. This sample was taken from a study of shared clonotypes between healthy human individuals. Study-level findings and limits: Researchers sampled blood only, noting tissue repertoires likely differ.

The chain employs TRBV29-1 and TRBJ2-5; 12 positions match TRBD2. The sequencing input was memory CD8+ T cells from PBMCs. Subset noted: CD45RO+ cells pooled with CCR7-negative TemRA cells. This TCR came from a man between 18 and 35 years old in good health. Some clones in this sample may be carry-over from other donors' samples. The CDR3 loop reads CSVEGLAGDRRMGDQYF. The DNA for the CDR3 is TGCAGCGTTGAAGGACTAGCGGGAGATCGCCGAATGGGGGACCAGTACTTC.